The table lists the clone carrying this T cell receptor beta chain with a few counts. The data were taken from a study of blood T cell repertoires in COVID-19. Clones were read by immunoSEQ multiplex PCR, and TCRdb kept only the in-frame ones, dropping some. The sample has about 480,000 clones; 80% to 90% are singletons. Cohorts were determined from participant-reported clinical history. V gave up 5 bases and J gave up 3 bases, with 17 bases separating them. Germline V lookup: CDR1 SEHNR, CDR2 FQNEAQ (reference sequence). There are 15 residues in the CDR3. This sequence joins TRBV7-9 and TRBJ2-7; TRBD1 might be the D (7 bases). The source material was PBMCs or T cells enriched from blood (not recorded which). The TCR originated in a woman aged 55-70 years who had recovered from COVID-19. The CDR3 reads CASSPQGGGNYEQYF. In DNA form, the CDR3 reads TGTGCCAGCAGCCCTCAGGGGGGCGGCAACTACGAGCAGTACTTC.